This is a list of T cell receptor beta chains from one sample in a study of Ad26.COV2.S vaccination and SARS-CoV-2 variants. The data were produced by immunoSEQ multiplex PCR, yet TCRdb's version contains in-frame clones alone and is incomplete. The sample includes more than 300,000 clones, about 86% of them seen just once. The sample here was peripheral blood, taken in a trial of Ad26.COV2.S vaccine versus placebo. The receptor source for this set is a person aged 18-60 years who received the Ad26.COV2.S COVID-19 vaccine or a placebo. Both conserved end residues are part of each CDR3. Each record gives: V gene, CDR3 length, CDR3 protein.

>TRBV6-9|12
CANLDPGHEQYF
>TRBV5-1|13
CASSLSDTGELFF
>TRBV7-2|13
CASSYSAYNEQFF
>TRBV6-5|11
CASNRGQGAFF
>TRBV7-2|15
CASSLDTGGSYEQYF
>TRBV7-9|15
CASSLGGGSRETQYF
>TRBV5-1|16
CASSLAGSSGANVLTF
>TRBV5-4|18
CASSSPRPGTRTNTEAFF
>TRBV6-5|13
CASSLGHTTEAFF
>TRBV20-1|13
CSASRQGKSGYTF
>TRBV5-1|16
CASSSLGTGAGYGYTF
>TRBV7-9|16
CASSSPGLAHDNEQFF
>TRBV5-1|14
CASSLGGVDDTQYF
>TRBV11-1|15
CASRLDPLAGGRFFF
>TRBV27|14
CASSGRQGLDGYTF
>TRBV19|11
CATRNSYEQYF
>TRBV15|16
CATSSLDRARGQPQHF
>TRBV15|13
CATSRGQGNGYTF
>TRBV5-4|14
CASSLTGGLFGYTF
>TRBV7-8|15
CASSLGQSSTDTQYF
>TRBV5-1|14
CASSFTGVDQPQHF
>TRBV5-1|17
CASSLDGTSVGGHEQFF
>TRBV2|15
CASKIQSATNEKLFF
>TRBV19|15
CASSREGPDNSPLHF
>TRBV5-6|17
CASSLMLWGLGGYGYTF
>TRBV7-2|16
CASSLDDRGSNYGYTF
>TRBV5-1|15
CASSLDTGPHQPQHF
>TRBV4-3|14
CASSQEIRNQPQHF
>TRBV5-1|15
CASSLAGRGNQPQHF
>TRBV3-1/TRBV3-2|16
CASSHVGGSNTGELFF
>TRBV30|17
CAWSVRGGPTTYQPQHF
>TRBV4-1|16
CASSQVAGGGGTEAFF
>TRBV18|15
CASSPTGPLTDTQYF
>TRBV30|16
CAWSVQASNMNTEAFF
>TRBV18|13
CASSLGTVTEAFF
>TRBV6-2/TRBV6-3|15
CASSTARDTPYEQYF